One sample yielded the 25 T cell receptor beta chains listed below, sequenced in a study of patients and donors after allogeneic stem cell transplantation. TCRdb reprocessed the RT-PCR reads via MiXCR and lists one record per CDR3 protein. Of approximately 29,000 distinct CDR3 sequences in the sample, roughly 38% are singletons; the top ten hold about 80%. The specimen sequenced was blood, either unsorted or a sorted T cell fraction (not recorded which). Source of these receptors: a human donor who was either an allogeneic HSCT recipient or a stem cell or donor lymphocyte infusion donor (not recorded which). It is not recorded whose cells these are; they may come from a transplant donor.

This chain joins TRBV4-3 and TRBJ1-6; possible D gene TRBD1, 5 bases. Trimming removed 5 bases at V and 7 bases at J, with 12 bases between. The germline V gene encodes CDR1 LGHNA and CDR2 YSLEER. This CDR3 contains 14 residues. CDR3 amino acids: CASSATGGNSPLHF. DNA for the CDR3: TGCGCCAGCAGCGCCACGGGGGGGAATTCACCCCTCCACTTT.

This clonotype was counted a few times. This rearrangement joins TRBV29-1 to TRBJ1-2; D is uncertain. Trimming took 7 bases from V and 0 from J, leaving 12 bases between them. Germline CDR1 reads SQVTM; CDR2 reads ANQGSEA. This CDR3 contains 13 residues. The CDR3 spells CSERHGANYGYTF. The CDR3 coding sequence is TGCAGCGAAAGGCACGGAGCTAACTATGGCTACACCTTC. The full variable domain, in which reference TRBV29-1 and TRBJ1-2 provide the parts outside the CDR3, is SAVISQKPSRDICQRGTSLTIQCQVDSQVTMMFWYRQQPGQSLTLIATANQGSEATYESGFVIDKFPISRPNLTFSTLTVSNMSPEDSSIYLCSERHGANYGYTFGSGTRLTVV.

This clonotype has a handful of counts. The chain is built from TRBV11-2 and TRBJ1-2, with D perhaps TRBD1 (5 bases). The CDR3 totals 14 residues. Germline CDR1 reads SGHAT; CDR2 reads FQNNGV. With 1 base removed from V and 4 bases from J, the gap between germline ends came to 10 bases. The CDR3 DNA follows: TGTGCCAGCAGCTTAGCGGGCAGGGCCTATGGCTACACCTTC. It translates to CASSLAGRAYGYTF.

This clonotype was seen more than once but under ten times. J is TRBJ1-2 and V is TRBV4-3; tentatively, D is TRBD1 (5 bases). This CDR3 comprises 15 residues. V lost 2 bases, J lost 3 bases, and 13 bases lay in between. Germline CDR1 LGHNA, CDR2 YSLEER. CDR3 nucleotide sequence: TGCGCCAGCAGCCAAACAGCCGACAGTGACTATGGCTACACCTTC. As protein: CASSQTADSDYGYTF.

J is TRBJ1-1 and V is TRBV5-1, with 7 bases fitting TRBD1. V shed 0 bases and J 1 base; nucleotides not matched to a gene: 6. The V gene's germline CDR1 is SGHRS and CDR2 YFSETQ. This CDR3 contains 16 residues. The CDR3 spells CASSLVRGRRNTEAFF. The CDR3 DNA sequence: TGCGCCAGCAGCTTGGTTAGGGGGCGAAGGAACACTGAAGCTTTCTTT.

The chain links TRBV7-8 to TRBJ2-3; no definite D call. The CDR3 spans 16 residues. CDR1 is SGHVS, CDR2 FQNEAQ, per germline. V shed 3 bases and J shed 1 base, with 14 bases lying between them. Here the CDR3 DNA reads TGTGCCAGCAGCTTTTTACGACGGGTACGCACAGATACGCAGTATTTT. Its translation is CASSFLRRVRTDTQYF.

The chain couples TRBV4-3 to TRBJ2-2; 10 bases match TRBD2. V lost 0 bases and J lost 4; bases outside the gene matches: 2. Looked up from germline, CDR1 is LGHNA and CDR2 is YSLEER. The CDR3 contains 16 residues. The CDR3 nucleotides read TGCGCCAGCAGCCAAGAAGGACTAGCGGTCACCGGGGAGCTGTTTTTT. It codes for CASSQEGLAVTGELFF.

The V and J genes are TRBV5-5 and TRBJ2-7; TRBD2 aligns across 8 bases. The CDR3 is made up of 13 amino acids. V lost 5 bases and J lost 4; bases outside the gene matches: 5. The germline gives CDR1 SGHKS, CDR2 YYEKEE (reference sequence). CDR3 nucleotides: TGTGCCAGCAGGGCGGGGGGAAGGTACGAGCAGTACTTC. This encodes CASRAGGRYEQYF.

V is TRBV20-1 and J is TRBJ2-1, with no clear D. Looked up from germline, CDR1 is DFQATT and CDR2 is SNEGSKA (reference sequence). V was pared by 2 bases and J by 7 bases, with 12 bases between. CDR3 size: 13 residues. This chain's CDR3 is CSARYPSANEQFF. The CDR3 DNA is TGCAGTGCTAGATACCCCTCTGCAAATGAGCAGTTCTTC.

The chain combines TRBV5-4 with TRBJ1-2, with unresolved D. This CDR3 contains 14 residues. V was trimmed by 0 bases and J by 4 bases, leaving 10 bases between them. Germline V CDR1 and CDR2: SGHNT, YYREEE (reference sequence). The CDR3, as DNA: TGTGCCAGCAGCTTGGGGGCGCTCGTCTATGGCTACACCTTC. This translates into CASSLGALVYGYTF.

This clonotype has more than one count but fewer than ten. V is TRBV24-1 and J is TRBJ1-2; D is perhaps TRBD1 (5 bases). The CDR3 has 15 residues. V gave up 3 bases and J gave up 2 bases, with 12 bases separating them. CDR1 is KGHDR and CDR2 is SFDVKD in the germline V gene. For the CDR3, the DNA is TGTGCCACCAGTGATGCCGGGACGGTAAACTATGGCTACACCTTC. Its translation: CATSDAGTVNYGYTF.

The chain joins TRBV29-1 to TRBJ1-2, with TRBD1 matching over 7 bases. Per germline, CDR1 SQVTM and CDR2 ANQGSEA. CDR3 length equals 12 residues. J lost 7 bases, V lost 6 bases, and 8 bases had no gene match. The CDR3 nucleotides read TGCAGCGTGGAGACAGGGTCTATTGGCTACACCTTC. Translation gives CSVETGSIGYTF.

This sequence joins TRBV7-9 and TRBJ1-1; possible D gene TRBD1, 5 bases. The V end was cut by 5 bases, the J end by 5 bases, with 9 bases between. CDR1 and CDR2 (germline): SEHNR, FQNEAQ (reference sequence). The CDR3 extends over 12 amino acids. The chain's CDR3 is CASSTRGTEAFF. DNA for the CDR3: TGTGCCAGCAGCACAAGGGGTACTGAAGCTTTCTTT.

CDR3 amino acids: CASSIVRGFQETQYF. CDR3 DNA sequence: TGTGCCAGCAGCATAGTCCGAGGATTCCAAGAGACCCAGTACTTC. This sequence joins TRBV7-9 and TRBJ2-5; no definite D call. The CDR3 totals 15 residues. V was clipped by 5 bases and J by 1 base, with 14 bases between them. CDR1 is SEHNR, CDR2 FQNEAQ, per germline (reference sequence). The variable domain in full, with the rest retrieved from reference TRBV7-9 and TRBJ2-5, is DTGVSQNPRHKITKRGQNVTFRCDPISEHNRLYWYRQTLGQGPEFLTYFQNEAQLEKSRLLSDRFSAERPKGSFSTLEIQRTEQGDSAMYLCASSIVRGFQETQYFGPGTRLLVL.

The chain couples TRBV7-9 to TRBJ1-1; 7 nucleotides align to TRBD1. CDR3 length: 14 amino acids. Germline loops: CDR1 SEHNR, CDR2 FQNEAQ (reference sequence). With 2 bases clipped from V and 4 bases from J, the junction kept 4 bases outside the gene matches. The DNA of the CDR3 is TGTGCCAGCAGCTTACCGGGACAGTTCACTGAAGCTTTCTTT. Protein product: CASSLPGQFTEAFF.

A note on this clonotype: Because the CDR3 is missing its conserved closing phenylalanine or tryptophan, this is likely a read error. The rearrangement links TRBV7-9 to TRBJ1-1; D call uncertain. V was clipped by 4 bases and J by 2 bases, with 8 bases between them. The CDR3 runs to 13 residues. Per germline, CDR1 SEHNR and CDR2 FQNEAQ (reference sequence). As DNA, the CDR3 is TGTGCCAGCAGCTCCTCAGGTAACACTGAAGCTTTCCTT. Protein: CASSSSGNTEAFL.

The V call is TRBV5-1, the J call TRBJ1-2; no firm D call. The CDR3 runs 14 residues. V lost 0 bases and J 7 bases, leaving 13 bases between the germline ends. CDR1 is SGHRS, CDR2 YFSETQ, per germline. CDR3 amino acids: CASSLGTQQAGYTF. In DNA form, the CDR3 reads TGCGCCAGCAGCTTGGGTACACAGCAAGCTGGCTACACCTTC.

The chain combines TRBV7-9 with TRBJ2-1; D gene ambiguous. Germline CDR1 reads SEHNR; CDR2 reads FQNEAQ (reference sequence). The CDR3 loop spans 15 amino acids. V shed 1 base and J shed 0 bases, with 7 bases lying between them. The CDR3 loop is CASSLVPSSYNEQFF. CDR3 sequence (DNA): TGTGCCAGCAGCTTAGTCCCAAGCTCCTACAATGAGCAGTTCTTC.

The DNA of the CDR3 is TGCAGTGCTAGTAGGTTAGCGGGGGGCTCTATTTACAATGAGCAGTTCTTC. Translated, it gives CSASRLAGGSIYNEQFF. This chain links TRBV20-1 with TRBJ2-1; TRBD2 agrees at 10 bases. From germline, CDR1 is DFQATT and CDR2 SNEGSKA (reference sequence). The CDR3 extends over 17 amino acids. The V and J ends lost 3 bases and 4 bases, in that order; junction bases with no gene match: 12.

This clonotype was counted between two and nine times. The genes are TRBV6-5 and TRBJ1-1; 10 bases fit TRBD1. J gave up 4 bases and V 5 bases, and 10 bases lay outside the gene matches. The CDR3 is 16 residues long. CDR1 is MNHEY and CDR2 is SVGAGI in the germline V gene. The chain's CDR3 is CASSHYWGQGTTEAFF. CDR3 in DNA: TGTGCCAGCAGTCACTATTGGGGACAGGGGACCACTGAAGCTTTCTTT.

This chain connects TRBV6-6 to TRBJ2-3, with 11 bases aligning to TRBD2. Germline V gene lookup returns CDR1 MNHNY and CDR2 SVGAGI (reference sequence). The trim removed 6 bases at V and 2 bases at J, leaving 10 bases unmatched. The CDR3 sequence is 17 residues long. The CDR3 DNA follows: TGTGCCAGCAGGGCCACCTTAGCGGGGGGGCCCACAGATACGCAGTATTTT. Protein sequence: CASRATLAGGPTDTQYF.

V and J are TRBV24-1 and TRBJ2-1; 9 bases align to TRBD1. CDR3 length equals 16 residues. After removal of 7 bases from V and 4 bases from J, the junction contained 10 bases not matched to a gene. Germline values: CDR1 KGHDR, CDR2 SFDVKD. DNA for the CDR3: TGTGCCACCAGCACTACAGGGGGCGAGGGATACAATGAGCAGTTCTTC. It codes for CATSTTGGEGYNEQFF.

The sample holds many counts of this clonotype. The chain carries TRBV5-6 and TRBJ2-5; weak D call: TRBD2 (5 bases). The CDR3 runs to 18 residues. With 0 bases removed from V and 2 bases from J, the gap between germline ends came to 20 bases. The germline V gene has CDR1 SGHDT and CDR2 YYEEEE. The CDR3 here is CASSLEFRGVIGQETQYF. CDR3 in DNA: TGTGCCAGCAGCTTGGAGTTCCGGGGTGTGATAGGGCAAGAGACCCAGTACTTC.

This clonotype showed up many times. The chain combines TRBV18 with TRBJ1-3; no firm D call. CDR3 size: 12 residues. The V and J ends lost 3 bases and 4 bases respectively, with 4 bases between them. The germline V gene encodes CDR1 KGHSH and CDR2 LQKENI. CDR3 nucleotides: TGTGCCAGCTCACCGAGGGGAAACACCATATATTTT. Its translation is CASSPRGNTIYF.

This clonotype was found a few times. The chain links TRBV10-3 to TRBJ2-5; D might be TRBD1 (6 bases). The CDR3 sequence is 13 residues long. Trimming shortened V by 9 bases and J by 2 bases, and 13 bases separated the two germline ends. In germline, CDR1 is ENHRY, CDR2 SYGVKD. CDR3 sequence (DNA): TGTGCCATTCACGGACAGCAACAAGAGACCCAGTACTTC. Protein sequence: CAIHGQQQETQYF.